This T cell receptor beta chain is from a study of early T cells in non-severe SARS-CoV-2 infection. Background on the study: It was bulk RNA from unsorted whole blood that was sequenced, and the chains were unpaired.

Whole-study findings and limits: Reliance on VDJdb matching favored anti-spike CD8 responses; private and CD4 specificities were missed.

The table lists this clonotype with many counts. Its antigen is unidentified. cDNA molecules, individually, were tagged with unique molecular identifiers. MiXCR was run by TCRdb on the 5' RACE reads, yielding one entry per CDR3 protein. The table shows under 70,000 distinct CDR3 sequences, with around 4.9% occurring only once. This CDR3 is built from 15 residues. Looked up from germline, CDR1 is SGHRS and CDR2 is YFSETQ. Trimming cost V 0 bases and J 3 bases, with 12 bases left between them. The V gene is TRBV5-1, the J gene TRBJ2-5; D is possibly TRBD1 or TRBD2 (5 bases each). The source is an adult who was a healthcare worker with PCR-confirmed SARS-CoV-2 infection or an uninfected control (not recorded which). The sample comprised whole blood. The CDR3 DNA is TGCGCCAGCAGCTTGGGGGACCCAAACAAAGAGACCCAGTACTTC. Its translation is CASSLGDPNKETQYF.